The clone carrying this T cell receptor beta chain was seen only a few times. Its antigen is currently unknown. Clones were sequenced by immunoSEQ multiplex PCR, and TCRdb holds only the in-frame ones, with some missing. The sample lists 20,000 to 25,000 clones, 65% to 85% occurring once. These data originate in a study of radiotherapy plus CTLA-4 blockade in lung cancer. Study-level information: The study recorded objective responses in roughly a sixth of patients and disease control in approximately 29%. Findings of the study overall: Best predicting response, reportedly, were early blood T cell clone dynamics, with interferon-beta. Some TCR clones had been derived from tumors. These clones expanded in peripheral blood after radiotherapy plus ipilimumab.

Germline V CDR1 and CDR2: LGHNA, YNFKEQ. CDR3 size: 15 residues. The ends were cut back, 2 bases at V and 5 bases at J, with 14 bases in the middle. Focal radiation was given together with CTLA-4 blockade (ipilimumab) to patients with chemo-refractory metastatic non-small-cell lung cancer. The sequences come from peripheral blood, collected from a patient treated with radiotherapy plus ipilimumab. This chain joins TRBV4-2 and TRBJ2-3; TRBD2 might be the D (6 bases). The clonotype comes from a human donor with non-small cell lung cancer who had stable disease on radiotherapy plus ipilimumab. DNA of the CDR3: TGTGCCAGCAGCCAATTCGGGAGTGTGGGAGATACGCAGTATTTT. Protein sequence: CASSQFGSVGDTQYF.